This passage covers 16 T cell receptor beta chains from one sample sequenced in a study of cytotoxic CD8 clonotypes in ibrutinib-treated CLL. Produced via immunoSEQ multiplex PCR; TCRdb's table is partial and in-frame only. The top ten hold about 5.8% of the sample, which has 250,000 to 350,000 clones, approximately 76% seen once. The sample here was PBMCs, taken at disease progression, from a patient treated with ibrutinib. The receptor set was obtained from a human donor with chronic lymphocytic leukemia.

The CDR3 here is CASSPITPGQGILSPLHF. The CDR3 DNA reads as TGTGCCAGCTCACCAATTACCCCGGGACAGGGGATACTCTCACCCCTCCACTTT. The V call is TRBV18, the J call TRBJ1-6; 10 bases line up with TRBD1. There are 18 residues in the CDR3. Germline V gene sequence: CDR1 KGHSH, CDR2 LQKENI. V gave up 2 bases and J gave up 10 bases; unmatched junction bases: 14. Looking up the rest from reference TRBV18 and TRBJ1-6 gives the full variable domain: NAGVMQNPRHLVRRRGQEARLRCSPMKGHSHVYWYRQLPEEGLKFMVYLQKENIIDESGMPKERFSAEFPKEGPSILRIQQVVRGDSAAYFCASSPITPGQGILSPLHFGNGTRLTVT.

The chain links TRBV2 to TRBJ1-6; 8 bases fit TRBD1. CDR3 length equals 19 residues. The J segment lost 9 bases and the V segment lost 6 bases, leaving 22 bases of the junction unmatched. In germline, CDR1 is SNHLY, CDR2 FYNNEI. CDR3 residues: CASRASGTGLIVDISPLHF. CDR3 DNA sequence: TGTGCCAGCAGAGCGTCCGGGACAGGACTCATTGTAGACATTTCACCCCTCCACTTT.

The rearrangement links TRBV19 to TRBJ2-7; no reliable D call. The CDR3 spans 13 residues. Per germline, CDR1 LNHDA and CDR2 SQIVND (reference sequence). Trimming left V 1 base short and J 0 bases short, with 4 bases between. The CDR3 reads CASSIGYSYEQYF. DNA of the CDR3: TGTGCCAGTAGTATAGGGTACTCCTACGAGCAGTACTTC. Variable domain in full (rest from reference TRBV19 and TRBJ2-7): DGGITQSPKYLFRKEGQNVTLSCEQNLNHDAMYWYRQDPGQGLRLIYYSQIVNDFQKGDIAEGYSVSREKKESFPLTVTSAQKNPTAFYLCASSIGYSYEQYFGPGTRLTVT.

This chain uses TRBV7-9 with TRBJ1-1; D perhaps matches TRBD1 (5 bases). The CDR3 totals 15 residues. V lost 5 bases to trimming and J lost 5 bases, with 18 bases between them. The germline gives CDR1 SEHNR, CDR2 FQNEAQ (reference sequence). CDR3 sequence: CASSQKRAWGTEAFF. CDR3 in DNA: TGTGCCAGCAGCCAGAAGAGGGCCTGGGGGACTGAAGCTTTCTTT.

The rearrangement links TRBV5-1 to TRBJ2-5, with TRBD1 identical over 8 bases. The germline V gene has CDR1 SGHRS and CDR2 YFSETQ. J gave up 3 bases and V 3 bases, and 10 bases lay outside the gene matches. The CDR3 sequence is 16 residues long. The CDR3 DNA follows: TGCGCCAGCAGCTGGCGACAGGGGTGGGATGAAGAGACCCAGTACTTC. It codes for CASSWRQGWDEETQYF.

The CDR3 protein is CASSLGLGRTDTQYF. CDR3 sequence (DNA): TGTGCCAGCAGCTTAGGTCTGGGTAGGACAGATACGCAGTATTTT. The chain employs TRBV7-3 and TRBJ2-3; the D is unclear. Germline V gives CDR1 SGHTA, CDR2 FQGTGA. The germline V and J ends were trimmed by 2 bases and 3 bases, with 12 bases remaining between them. The length of the CDR3 is 15 residues.

J is TRBJ1-2 and V is TRBV28; D ambiguous. CDR3 length: 12 residues. The V gene lost 6 bases and the J gene lost 4 bases, with 9 bases spanning the gap. CDR1 MDHEN and CDR2 SYDVKM come from the germline V gene. The CDR3 sequence is CASSRDLYGYTF. In nucleotides, the CDR3 is TGTGCCAGCAGCCGGGATCTCTATGGCTACACCTTC.

This clone was seen a single time. The gene calls are TRBV29-1 and TRBJ2-7, with 7 bases that match TRBD1. The CDR3 extends over 13 amino acids. Per the germline V gene, CDR1 is SQVTM and CDR2 is ANQGSEA. The V segment lost 7 bases and the J segment 4 bases; nucleotides outside the gene matches: 10. This chain's CDR3 is CSATDRASYEQYF. The DNA of the CDR3 is TGCAGCGCCACCGACAGGGCTAGTTACGAGCAGTACTTC.

For the CDR3, the DNA is TGTGCCAGCAGTTTATCCGGCCAGGGTCTCTACGAGCAGTACTTC. This sequence encodes CASSLSGQGLYEQYF. V and J are TRBV28 and TRBJ2-7; maybe TRBD1 (5 bases). The CDR3 has 15 residues. V gave up 1 base and J gave up 3 bases, with 13 bases separating them. Germline CDR1 reads MDHEN; CDR2 reads SYDVKM.

The table lists this clone with a count of one. Other nucleotide sequences in the sample specify the same CDR3. The chain couples TRBV7-6 to TRBJ2-5, with D hard to call. V lost 5 bases and J lost 0, with 4 bases in between. CDR3 length equals 12 residues. Per germline, CDR1 SGHVS and CDR2 FNYEAQ. The CDR3, as DNA: TGTGCCAGCAGCCTAAACCAAGAGACCCAGTACTTC. Amino acid sequence: CASSLNQETQYF.

The V and J genes are TRBV6-5 and TRBJ2-3, with 11 bases lining up with TRBD2. This CDR3 region has 15 residues. The germline gives CDR1 MNHEY, CDR2 SVGAGI. J lost 4 bases, V lost 6 bases, and 6 bases had no gene match. The CDR3 DNA is TGTGCCAGCAGCCTTAGCGGGGGGGGGTCAGATACGCAGTATTTT. This sequence encodes CASSLSGGGSDTQYF.

The J gene is TRBJ2-2, the V gene TRBV1; the table's TRBD2 call for D was not verified on the DNA. TRBV1 is a pseudogene segment. The CDR3 length is 14 residues. The CDR3 DNA reads TGCACCAGCAGCCGACTAGCCGGCACCGGGGAGCTGTTTTTT. It translates to CTSSRLAGTGELFF.

This clone came up once. The chain carries TRBV18 and TRBJ1-1; D uncertain. Germline CDR1 reads KGHSH; CDR2 reads LQKENI. This CDR3 comprises 13 residues. Trimming took 3 bases from V and 8 from J, leaving 13 bases between them. The CDR3 DNA sequence: TGTGCCAGCTCACCCACCGAACGGGGAGAAGCTTTCTTT. As protein: CASSPTERGEAFF.

The chain carries TRBV4-1 and TRBJ1-2; D possibly corresponds to TRBD1 (5 bases). V was trimmed by 0 bases and J by 3 bases, leaving 11 bases between them. Germline values: CDR1 MGHRA, CDR2 YSYEKL. The CDR3 length is 15 residues. The chain's CDR3 is CASSQDARVYYGYTF. CDR3 nucleotide sequence: TGCGCCAGCAGCCAAGATGCCAGGGTTTACTATGGCTACACCTTC.

In DNA, the CDR3 is TGCGCCAGCAGCTTGAGGGATAGCTCCTATAATTCACCCCTCCACTTT. Its protein product is CASSLRDSSYNSPLHF. The chain uses TRBV5-1 and TRBJ1-6, with D unclear. The CDR3 sequence is 16 residues long. Germline CDR1 reads SGHRS; CDR2 reads YFSETQ. The ends were cut back, 1 base at V and 0 bases at J, with 8 bases in the middle. Based on the CDR3 plus reference TRBV5-1 and TRBJ1-6, the full variable domain is KAGVTQTPRYLIKTRGQQVTLSCSPISGHRSVSWYQQTPGQGLQFLFEYFSETQRNKGNFPGRFSGRQFSNSRSEMNVSTLELGDSALYLCASSLRDSSYNSPLHFGNGTRLTVT.

CDR3 in amino acids: CASSRRGYLTQYF. In DNA, the CDR3 is TGTGCCAGCAGCAGACGCGGGTACCTTACGCAGTATTTT. The V and J genes are TRBV14 and TRBJ2-3, with a possible D match to TRBD2 (5 bases). V shed 5 bases and J shed 8 bases, with 14 bases lying between them. Germline CDR1 is SGHDN and CDR2 is FVKESK. This CDR3 contains 13 residues. Based on the CDR3 plus reference TRBV14 and TRBJ2-3, the full variable domain is EAGVTQFPSHSVIEKGQTVTLRCDPISGHDNLYWYRRVMGKEIKFLLHFVKESKQDESGMPNNRFLAERTGGTYSTLKVQPAELEDSGVYFCASSRRGYLTQYFGPGTRLTVL.